This TCR beta chain comes out of a study of OX40 agonist ivuxolimab in advanced cancers. Study context: Patients enrolled in dose escalation were diagnosed with hepatocellular carcinoma, melanoma, renal cell or head and neck cancer. Three patients had partial responses: one hepatocellular carcinoma, two cutaneous melanoma.

Repertoires were generated with immunoSEQ multiplex PCR, while TCRdb's copy carries only in-frame clones and drops some. The table lists under 80,000 clones, approximately 91% of them singletons. V lost 0 bases and J 6 bases, leaving 15 bases between the germline ends. This CDR3 has 16 amino acids. Germline lookup yields CDR1 SGHRS and CDR2 YFSETQ. Specimen: CD4+ or CD8+ T cells sorted from blood, collected in a trial of the OX40 agonist ivuxolimab. The V and J genes are TRBV5-1 and TRBJ2-2, with a possible D match to TRBD2 (6 bases). The source of this sequence is an adult with an advanced solid tumor such as melanoma, head and neck, liver or kidney cancer. The CDR3 DNA reads TGCGCCAGCAGCTTGGATAGCGCGGGAAAGGCCGGGGAGCTGTTTTTT. Its protein is CASSLDSAGKAGELFF.